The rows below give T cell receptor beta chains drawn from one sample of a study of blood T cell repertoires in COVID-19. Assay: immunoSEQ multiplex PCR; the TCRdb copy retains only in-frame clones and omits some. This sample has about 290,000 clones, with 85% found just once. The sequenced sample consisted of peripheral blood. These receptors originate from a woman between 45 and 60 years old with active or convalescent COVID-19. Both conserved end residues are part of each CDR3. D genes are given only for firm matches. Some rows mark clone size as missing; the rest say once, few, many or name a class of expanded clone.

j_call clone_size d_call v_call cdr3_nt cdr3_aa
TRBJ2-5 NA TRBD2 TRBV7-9 TGTGCCAGCATCCAAGAAGGGCTAGCGGGAGGGGAAGAGACCCAGTACTTC CASIQEGLAGGEETQYF
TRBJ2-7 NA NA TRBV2 TGTGCCAGCAGGACGGGAAGGGACTACGAGCAGTACTTC CASRTGRDYEQYF
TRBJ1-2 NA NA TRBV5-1 TGCGCCAGCAGCTTGGATGGGACTGGTCCTAACTATGGCTACACCTTC CASSLDGTGPNYGYTF
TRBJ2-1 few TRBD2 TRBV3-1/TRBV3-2 TGTGCCAGCAGCCAAAGGGTTACTAGCGGGAGGGCCGTCTATAGGAATGAGCAGTTCTTC CASSQRVTSGRAVYRNEQFF
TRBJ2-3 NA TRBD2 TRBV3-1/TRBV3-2 TGTGCCAGCAGCCAAGATCTAGCGGGATGGGATACGCAGTATTTT CASSQDLAGWDTQYF
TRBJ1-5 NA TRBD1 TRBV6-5 TGTGCCAGCAGTCTCCAGGGGGCAAGCAATCAGCCCCAGCATTTT CASSLQGASNQPQHF
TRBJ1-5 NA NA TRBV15 TGTGCCACCAGCAGAAACAGGGAGGGTCAGCCCCAGCATTTT CATSRNREGQPQHF
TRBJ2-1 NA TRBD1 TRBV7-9 TGTGCCAGCAGCTACCCGCCACATGACAGGGGTGAGCAGTTCTTC CASSYPPHDRGEQFF
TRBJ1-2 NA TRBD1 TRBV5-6 TGTGCCAGCAGCGGACAGGGGAGGGGCTACACCTTC CASSGQGRGYTF
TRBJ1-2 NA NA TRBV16 TGTGCCAGCAGCCAATCAGGGGTCTATGGCTACACCTTC CASSQSGVYGYTF
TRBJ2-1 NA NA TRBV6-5 TGTGCCAGCAGGAACCGGGACATGAGCTACAATGAGCAGTTCTTC CASRNRDMSYNEQFF
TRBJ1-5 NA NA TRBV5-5 TGTGCCAGCAGCTCGCAGGGTGGCAATCAGCCCCAGCATTTT CASSSQGGNQPQHF
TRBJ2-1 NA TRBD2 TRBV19 TGTGCCAGTAGTATAGCGTTAGCGGGAAGCGAGCAGTTCTTC CASSIALAGSEQFF
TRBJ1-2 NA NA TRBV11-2 TGTGCCAGCAGCTTAGACAGGGGCTCGTGGTATGGCTACACCTTC CASSLDRGSWYGYTF
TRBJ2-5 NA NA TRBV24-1 TGTGCCACCAGTGATTACGGCGGACAAGAGACCCAGTACTTC CATSDYGGQETQYF
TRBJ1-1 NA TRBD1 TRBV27 TGTGCCAGCAGTCGAGCCGGGACAGCAATTTCTAGGATGAACACTGAAGCTTTCTTT CASSRAGTAISRMNTEAFF
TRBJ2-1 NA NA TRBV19 TGTGCCAGTAGTATGCGACAGAACTACAATGAGCAGTTCTTC CASSMRQNYNEQFF
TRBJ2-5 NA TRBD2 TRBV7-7 TGTGCTAGCAGCTTAGGGCGGGGGTCGGAGACCCAGTACTTC CASSLGRGSETQYF
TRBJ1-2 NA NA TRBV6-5 TGTGCCAGCAGCCACAGGGAACGGAACTATGGCTACACCTTC CASSHRERNYGYTF
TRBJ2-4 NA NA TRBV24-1 TGTGCCACCAGTGATTCGGGGTACGAAAACATTCAGTACTTC CATSDSGYENIQYF
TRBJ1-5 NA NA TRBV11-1 TGTGCCAGCAGCTTAACGGGGGATCAGCCCCAGCATTTT CASSLTGDQPQHF
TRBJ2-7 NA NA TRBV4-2 TGTGCCAGCAGCGCCAGGGCTACAAAAGACAGGAAGGCCCCTATTCGGTACTTC CASSARATKDRKAPIRYF
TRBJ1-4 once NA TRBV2 TGTGCCAGCAGTACCGGGTTCGCTTTTAATGAAAAACTGTTTTTT CASSTGFAFNEKLFF
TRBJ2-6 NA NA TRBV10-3 TGTGCCGCCGCCGCGGGGTCGCAATCTGGGGCCAACGTCCTGACTTTC CAAAAGSQSGANVLTF
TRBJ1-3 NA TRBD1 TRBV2 TGTGCCAGCAGTTGGGACAGGACATCACATTTT CASSWDRTSHF
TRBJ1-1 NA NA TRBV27 TGTGCCAGCAGTTTTTTCCAGAACACTGAAGCTTTCTTT CASSFFQNTEAFF
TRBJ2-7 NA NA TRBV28 TGTGCCAGCAGTTTGCGTCCGGAGATCTACGAGCAGTACTTC CASSLRPEIYEQYF
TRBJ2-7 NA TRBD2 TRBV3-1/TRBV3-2 TGTGCCAGCAGACGGGGGGGTGCCTACGAGCAGTACTTC CASRRGGAYEQYF
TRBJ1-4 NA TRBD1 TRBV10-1 TGCGCCAGCAGTGAACCAATTAGTACAGGGGGAAAACTGTTTTTT CASSEPISTGGKLFF
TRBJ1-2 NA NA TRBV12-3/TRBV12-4 TGTGCCAGCCGCTCGGGGGAGGGCTACACCTTC CASRSGEGYTF
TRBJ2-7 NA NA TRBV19 TGTGCCAGTAGTAGGGGGGTCGAGCAGTACTTC CASSRGVEQYF
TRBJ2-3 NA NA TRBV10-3 TGTGCCATCAGTCTCGGGTTACGTGGCACAGATACGCAGTATTTT CAISLGLRGTDTQYF